The clone carrying this T cell receptor (beta chain) was detected a few times. Every bit of the isolated RNA underwent reverse transcription, so sequencing read expressed TCRB transcripts. The assay was immunoSEQ multiplex PCR, and TCRdb's table has in-frame clones only and misses some. The sample includes almost 350,000 clones, about 20% of them seen just once. The data belong to a study of beta chain features in type 1 diabetes. Central memory, naive, regulatory and stem cell-like memory CD4+ cells were sorted by CD45RO/CCR7/CD25/CD127/CD95/CD27. Purity exceeding 98% was reached by all sorted populations. This CDR3 region has 15 residues. CDR1 and CDR2 (germline): MNHEY, SVGAGI. V lost 1 base to trimming and J lost 4 bases; unmatched junction nucleotides: 4.

This chain joins TRBV6-5 and TRBJ2-3, with TRBD2 matching 8 bases. This clonotype originated in a woman under 30 in good health. Sequenced input: naive CD4+ T cells from blood. CDR3 sequence: CASSYFGAGADTQYF. As DNA, the CDR3 is TGTGCCAGCAGTTACTTTGGAGCGGGGGCAGATACGCAGTATTTT.